Following are 32 T cell receptor beta chains from one sample sequenced in a study of cytomegalovirus exposure and HLA in healthy donors. Primers for the PCR totalled 60 Vbeta and 13 Jbeta. The assay was immunoSEQ multiplex PCR, and TCRdb's table has in-frame clones only and misses some. The sample lists hundreds of thousands of clones, more than 60% occurring once. Input material: PBMCs. The receptors come from a woman aged 55-70 years in good health and CMV-seropositive.

The chain uses TRBV5-1 and TRBJ1-1, with 7 bases aligning to TRBD1. The CDR3 loop spans 14 amino acids. Germline V gene lookup returns CDR1 SGHRS and CDR2 YFSETQ. J gave up 5 bases and V 4 bases, and 8 bases lay outside the gene matches. CDR3 coding DNA: TGCGCCAGCAGCGCTAGAGGGACAGCAACTGAAGCTTTCTTT. It specifies CASSARGTATEAFF.

The chain has TRBV4-2 and TRBJ1-1; D is uncertain. The CDR3 contains 15 residues. V lost 5 bases and J 3 bases, leaving 16 bases between the germline ends. Germline CDR1 reads LGHNA; CDR2 reads YNFKEQ. For the CDR3, the DNA is TGTGCCAGCAGCGGAGAATTGATGGGTGACACTGAAGCTTTCTTT. It is translated as CASSGELMGDTEAFF.

The chain recombines TRBV11-2 with TRBJ2-7; TRBD2 matches 8 bases. This CDR3 contains 14 residues. Unmatched junction bases numbered 9, after V lost 4 bases and J lost 7 bases. In germline, CDR1 is SGHAT, CDR2 FQNNGV. This CDR3 reads CASSSGLAGPEQYF. The CDR3 region has the DNA TGTGCCAGCAGCTCCGGACTAGCAGGGCCGGAGCAGTACTTC.

The rearrangement uses TRBV5-6 and TRBJ1-2; the match to TRBD1 covers 7 bases. The junction had 7 bases not matched to a gene; V was cut back by 4 bases and J by 4 bases. The CDR3 contains 14 residues. Germline values: CDR1 SGHDT, CDR2 YYEEEE. The CDR3 DNA follows: TGTGCCAGCAGCAGCCGACAGGGATCCTATGGCTACACCTTC. The encoded protein is CASSSRQGSYGYTF.

The chain carries TRBV13 and TRBJ1-1; TRBD1 agrees at 8 bases. The V segment lost 1 base and the J segment 4 bases; nucleotides outside the gene matches: 5. From germline, CDR1 is PRHDT and CDR2 FYEKMQ (reference sequence). This CDR3 has 15 amino acids. The CDR3 here is CASSLVRTGPTEAFF. CDR3 sequence (DNA): TGTGCCAGCAGCTTAGTAAGGACAGGGCCCACTGAAGCTTTCTTT.

This sequence joins TRBV29-1 and TRBJ2-3; possible D gene TRBD1, 5 bases. The V gene's germline CDR1 is SQVTM and CDR2 ANQGSEA. There are 15 residues in the CDR3. V lost 2 bases and J lost 3, with 15 bases in between. CDR3 residues: CSVEPGREVTDTQYF. For the CDR3, the DNA is TGCAGCGTTGAACCCGGCAGGGAAGTTACAGATACGCAGTATTTT.

This chain connects TRBV5-4 to TRBJ2-1; D perhaps matches TRBD2 (7 bases). There are 16 residues in the CDR3. Germline V CDR1 and CDR2: SGHNT, YYREEE (reference sequence). V shed 1 base and J shed 5 bases, with 16 bases lying between them. The CDR3 reads CASSLSLGAGDNEQFF. CDR3 nucleotides: TGTGCCAGCAGCTTGTCCCTGGGGGCGGGGGACAATGAGCAGTTCTTC.

The rearrangement links TRBV11-2 to TRBJ2-5; a weak D match, TRBD2 (6 bases). V lost 4 bases to trimming and J lost 7 bases, with 19 bases between them. Germline V CDR1 and CDR2: SGHAT, FQNNGV. The CDR3 runs to 15 residues. In DNA, the CDR3 is TGTGCCAGCAGCTCCGGGGGACTGGGTTTCGGGACCCAGTACTTC. Protein: CASSSGGLGFGTQYF.

V gene TRBV6-5 combines with J gene TRBJ2-6; D gene ambiguous. CDR1 and CDR2 from the germline V gene are MNHEY and SVGAGI. CDR3 size: 15 residues. The V and J ends lost 6 bases and 4 bases respectively, with 13 bases between them. For the CDR3, the DNA is TGTGCCAGCAGCCAGGCCACCGCGGGGGCCAACGTCCTGACTTTC. This codes for CASSQATAGANVLTF.

The CDR3 here is CASSYKGQINSPLHF. As DNA, the CDR3 is TGTGCCAGCAGTTATAAGGGACAAATTAATTCACCCCTCCACTTT. This rearrangement joins TRBV6-5 to TRBJ1-6; D possibly corresponds to TRBD1 (6 bases). The germline V and J ends were trimmed by 3 bases and 6 bases, with 12 bases remaining between them. Germline-derived CDR1 and CDR2 are MNHEY and SVGAGI. This CDR3 is 15 amino acids long.

J is TRBJ1-3 and V is TRBV18; TRBD1 is a possible D gene (6 bases). The V gene lost 6 bases and the J gene lost 0 bases, with 21 bases spanning the gap. The V gene's germline CDR1 is KGHSH and CDR2 LQKENI. The CDR3 extends over 18 amino acids. The CDR3 here is CASSPTPLKGVSGNTIYF. The DNA for the CDR3 is TGTGCCAGCTCGCCCACACCTCTCAAGGGGGTCTCTGGAAACACCATATATTTT.

The CDR3 DNA follows: TGTGCCAGCAGTGCCGCGTCTGATACCGAGCAGTACTTC. Translated, it gives CASSAASDTEQYF. This sequence joins TRBV6-1 and TRBJ2-7; unclear D gene. Trimming removed 4 bases from V and 6 bases from J, with 13 bases in between. CDR1 is MNHNS, CDR2 SASEGT, per germline. This CDR3 region has 13 residues.

This chain joins TRBV11-2 and TRBJ2-3; maybe TRBD1 (6 bases). CDR3 length: 16 residues. Trimming took off 5 bases at V and 0 bases at J, with 15 bases between the two ends. Germline V CDR1 and CDR2: SGHAT, FQNNGV. CDR3 region: CASSTRTDRSTDTQYF. The CDR3 DNA sequence: TGTGCCAGCAGCACACGGACAGACCGCAGCACAGATACGCAGTATTTT.

The V call is TRBV6-5, the J call TRBJ2-4; TRBD2 matches at 10 bases. Germline V gene lookup returns CDR1 MNHEY and CDR2 SVGAGI. V was clipped by 6 bases and J by 8 bases; unmatched bases: 4. The CDR3 contains 13 residues. This CDR3 is CASRASGGDIQYF. DNA for the CDR3: TGTGCCAGCAGGGCTAGCGGGGGAGACATTCAGTACTTC.

In DNA, the CDR3 is TGTGCCAGCAGCCACGGGACTAGCGGCACAGATACGCAGTATTTT. Translated, it gives CASSHGTSGTDTQYF. J is TRBJ2-3 and V is TRBV19, with 10 bases aligning to TRBD2. Germline V gives CDR1 LNHDA, CDR2 SQIVND (reference sequence). The CDR3 consists of 15 residues. Unmatched junction bases numbered 7, after V lost 9 bases and J lost 1 base.

The chain uses TRBV30 and TRBJ1-5; perhaps TRBD1 as D (6 bases). The length of the CDR3 is 15 residues. Germline values: CDR1 GTSNPN, CDR2 SVGIG (reference sequence). V was shortened by 0 bases and J by 2 bases, with 11 bases between the two germline ends. The CDR3 DNA is TGTGCCTGGAGTGTCAGGGGACGTGGCAATCAGCCCCAGCATTTT. It translates to CAWSVRGRGNQPQHF. Combining the CDR3 with reference TRBV30 and TRBJ1-5 gives the whole variable domain SQTIHQWPATLVQPVGSPLSLECTVEGTSNPNLYWYRQAAGRGLQLLFYSVGIGQISSEVPQNLSASRPQDRQFILSSKKLLLSDSGFYLCAWSVRGRGNQPQHFGDGTRLSIL.

The chain recombines TRBV6-6 with TRBJ1-3; D might be TRBD1 (6 bases). V shed 2 bases and J shed 2 bases, with 7 bases lying between them. This CDR3 contains 14 residues. Germline assignment: CDR1 MNHNY and CDR2 SVGAGI (reference sequence). CDR3 nucleotide sequence: TGTGCCAGCAGTTACGGGGGCACTGGAAACACCATATATTTT. Translated, it gives CASSYGGTGNTIYF.

This chain connects TRBV9 to TRBJ1-1; D is perhaps TRBD1 (5 bases). The CDR3 extends over 13 amino acids. Between the trimmed V and J ends, which lost 0 bases and 4 bases, there was a span of 7 bases. Germline V gene lookup returns CDR1 SGDLS and CDR2 YYNGEE. CDR3 DNA sequence: TGTGCCAGCAGCGTAGAAGGGGCCACTGAAGCTTTCTTT. Encoded protein: CASSVEGATEAFF.

The chain uses TRBV7-9 and TRBJ1-1; D possibly corresponds to TRBD1 (6 bases). Trimming pared 8 bases from V and 7 bases from J, leaving 20 bases between. CDR1 is SEHNR and CDR2 is FQNEAQ in the germline V gene (reference sequence). The CDR3 runs to 14 residues. CDR3 region: CASSANRVVGEAFF. The CDR3, as DNA: TGTGCCAGCTCCGCGAACAGGGTGGTAGGTGAAGCTTTCTTT. The entire variable domain, with the rest obtained from reference TRBV7-9 and TRBJ1-1, is as follows: DTGVSQNPRHKITKRGQNVTFRCDPISEHNRLYWYRQTLGQGPEFLTYFQNEAQLEKSRLLSDRFSAERPKGSFSTLEIQRTEQGDSAMYLCASSANRVVGEAFFGQGTRLTVV.

This clone came up once. This chain links TRBV30 with TRBJ1-1; D remains ambiguous. Trimming pared 3 bases from V and 3 bases from J, leaving 8 bases between. CDR3 length: 12 amino acids. Germline CDR1 is GTSNPN and CDR2 is SVGIG (reference sequence). CDR3 DNA sequence: TGTGCCTGGAGCAAGGGAGACACTGAAGCTTTCTTT. Amino acids: CAWSKGDTEAFF.

J is TRBJ2-5 and V is TRBV6-1; TRBD1 might be the D (6 bases). This CDR3 comprises 14 residues. Germline V gene lookup returns CDR1 MNHNS and CDR2 SASEGT. The V gene lost 6 bases and the J gene lost 7 bases, with 18 bases spanning the gap. The CDR3 nucleotides are TGTGCCAGCAGGTACCTTCAGGGGTCTGGGACCCAGTACTTC. Translated, it gives CASRYLQGSGTQYF.

The chain combines TRBV6-5 with TRBJ2-7; 8 bases agree with TRBD1. The V gene's germline CDR1 is MNHEY and CDR2 SVGAGI. This CDR3 spans 14 amino acids. The J segment lost 5 bases and the V segment lost 6 bases, leaving 9 bases of the junction unmatched. CDR3 sequence reads: CASRPRTGSHEQYF. In DNA, the CDR3 is TGTGCCAGCAGGCCCCGGACAGGGTCCCACGAGCAGTACTTC.

V usage is TRBV6-5 and J usage is TRBJ2-3; TRBD1 aligns across 7 bases. J lost 9 bases, V lost 6 bases, and 3 bases had no gene match. This CDR3 has 11 amino acids. Germline V gene sequence: CDR1 MNHEY, CDR2 SVGAGI. The CDR3 spells CASSQGQTQYF. The CDR3 bases are TGTGCCAGCAGCCAGGGACAGACGCAGTATTTT.

The CDR3 region is CASRKTAGRSYEQYF. The CDR3 DNA follows: TGCGCCAGCAGGAAGACCGCGGGGCGCTCCTACGAGCAGTACTTC. The rearrangement uses TRBV5-1 and TRBJ2-7; D perhaps matches TRBD2 (6 bases). The CDR3 runs 15 residues. CDR1 and CDR2 (germline): SGHRS, YFSETQ. V lost 5 bases and J lost 0, with 15 bases in between.

The CDR3 sequence: CASKRAGFGTDTQYF. Here the CDR3 DNA reads TGTGCCAGTAAGAGAGCGGGCTTTGGCACAGATACGCAGTATTTT. This chain connects TRBV6-1 to TRBJ2-3; maybe TRBD2 (6 bases). Looked up from germline, CDR1 is MNHNS and CDR2 is SASEGT. The CDR3 contains 15 residues. Trimming stripped 9 bases from V and 1 base from J, with 17 bases between.

This sequence joins TRBV6-1 and TRBJ1-4; D is perhaps TRBD1 (6 bases). Germline V gene sequence: CDR1 MNHNS, CDR2 SASEGT. The V end lost 7 bases, the J end lost 2 bases, and 8 bases lay between the germline ends. This CDR3 has 13 amino acids. CDR3: CASNGGTNEKLFF. The CDR3 DNA follows: TGTGCCAGCAATGGGGGCACTAATGAAAAACTGTTTTTT.

This clone has a single count. The chain links TRBV18 to TRBJ2-1; 8 positions agree with TRBD2. V lost 1 base to trimming and J lost 4 bases; unmatched junction nucleotides: 3. Per germline, CDR1 KGHSH and CDR2 LQKENI. The CDR3 covers 15 residues. For the CDR3, the DNA is TGTGCCAGCTCACCACTAGCGGGAAGTTACAATGAGCAGTTCTTC. Its protein is CASSPLAGSYNEQFF.

The gene calls are TRBV27 and TRBJ1-1, with a tentative D call TRBD1 (6 bases). The germline V gene has CDR1 MNHEY and CDR2 SMNVEV (reference sequence). V lost 2 bases to trimming and J lost 5 bases, with 15 bases between them. This CDR3 region has 15 residues. The CDR3 region is CASSLRGASMTEAFF. CDR3 DNA sequence: TGTGCCAGCAGTTTACGGGGGGCAAGTATGACTGAAGCTTTCTTT.

This chain links TRBV7-2 with TRBJ1-2, with TRBD1 identical over 11 bases. Trimming at V came to 5 bases and at J to 7 bases, leaving 9 bases not matched to a gene. The germline V gene has CDR1 SGHTA and CDR2 FQGNSA. The CDR3 is made up of 15 amino acids. The CDR3 region has the DNA TGTGCCAGCAGCAATCCGGGACAGGGGGAAAGTGGCTACACCTTC. Protein product: CASSNPGQGESGYTF.

The genes are TRBV5-4 and TRBJ2-5; TRBD1 agrees at 8 bases. With 0 bases clipped from V and 0 bases from J, the junction kept 1 base outside the gene matches. Germline V gene sequence: CDR1 SGHNT, CDR2 YYREEE (reference sequence). CDR3 length: 15 residues. The chain's CDR3 is CASSLGQGYQETQYF. As DNA, the CDR3 is TGTGCCAGCAGCTTGGGACAGGGGTACCAAGAGACCCAGTACTTC.

The rearrangement links TRBV18 to TRBJ2-5, with TRBD2 matching over 7 bases. Per the germline V gene, CDR1 is KGHSH and CDR2 is LQKENI. This CDR3 region has 15 residues. V dropped 6 bases and J dropped 2; count of bases not matched to a gene: 9. As DNA, the CDR3 is TGTGCCAGCTCGACACCAGCGGGGCCTCAAGAGACCCAGTACTTC. Its protein product is CASSTPAGPQETQYF.

The chain joins TRBV4-1 to TRBJ2-7, with TRBD2 as a possible D gene (5 bases). Per germline, CDR1 MGHRA and CDR2 YSYEKL. The ends were cut back, 1 base at V and 0 bases at J, with 16 bases in the middle. The CDR3 loop spans 17 amino acids. CDR3 amino acids: CASSQVLAAGVSYEQYF. The CDR3 DNA follows: TGCGCCAGCAGCCAAGTCCTGGCGGCGGGTGTCTCCTACGAGCAGTACTTC.